The clone carrying this TCR beta chain is a singleton in its sample. The antigen is unknown. This CDR3 has 15 residues. V gave up 5 bases and J gave up 3 bases; unmatched junction bases: 9. Germline V gene lookup returns CDR1 SGHTA and CDR2 FQGNSA. Assay used: immunoSEQ multiplex PCR; TCRdb lists only in-frame clones, some missing. The data show about 92,000 clones, 83% seen once. This entry belongs to a study of a mutant IDH1 vaccine in newly diagnosed glioma. The wider study: Earlier care involved radiotherapy, temozolomide, or both, and the majority received both.

Regarding the study as a whole: No link was apparently found between pseudoprogression and changes in top peripheral T cell clonotypes. There were vaccine-induced immune responses in about 93% of the patients.

Sample time point: baseline, week 1 (first vaccination visit). The treatment was: pre-vaccination baseline after standard-of-care therapy. New astrocytomas of WHO grade 3 or 4 that were IDH1-mutant and ATRX-lost were found in the donors. The chain recombines TRBV7-2 with TRBJ2-7; 8 bases align to TRBD2. The sequencing used PBMCs, collected from a glioma patient treated with radiotherapy, temozolomide or both. This TCR derives from a woman in her forties or fifties with glioma. In nucleotides, the CDR3 is TGTGCCAGCAGCCAAATCGGGGGGGGGCGCTACGAGCAGTACTTC. Translation gives CASSQIGGGRYEQYF. Full variable domain (missing parts from reference TRBV7-2 and TRBJ2-7): GAGVSQSPSNKVTEKGKDVELRCDPISGHTALYWYRQSLGQGLEFLIYFQGNSAPDKSGLPSDRFSAERTGGSVSTLTIQRTQQEDSAVYLCASSQIGGGRYEQYFGPGTRLTVT.